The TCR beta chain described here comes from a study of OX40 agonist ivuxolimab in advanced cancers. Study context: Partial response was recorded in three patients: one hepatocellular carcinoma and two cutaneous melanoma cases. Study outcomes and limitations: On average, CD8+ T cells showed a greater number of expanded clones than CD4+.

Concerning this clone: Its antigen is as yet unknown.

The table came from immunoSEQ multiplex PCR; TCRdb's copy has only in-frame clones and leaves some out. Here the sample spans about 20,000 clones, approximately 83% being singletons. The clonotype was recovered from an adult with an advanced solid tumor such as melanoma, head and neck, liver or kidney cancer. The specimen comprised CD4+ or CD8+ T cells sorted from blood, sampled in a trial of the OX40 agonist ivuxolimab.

The CDR3 DNA follows: TGCGCCAGCAGTGAGTCGACTAGCGGGTCAGGCCAGGAAGAGACCCAGTACTTC. This gives the protein CASSESTSGSGQEETQYF. This chain connects TRBV10-1 to TRBJ2-5, with 10 bases fitting TRBD2. Trimming cost V 0 bases and J 3 bases; bases outside gene matches: 10. There are 18 residues in the CDR3. Germline assignment: CDR1 WNHNN and CDR2 SYGVQD (reference sequence).